The rows below give T cell receptor beta chains drawn from one sample of a study of T cells in Graves' hyperthyroidism and ophthalmopathy. TCRdb itself ran the multiplex PCR reads through MiXCR, one entry per CDR3 protein. Among roughly 570,000 distinct CDR3 sequences listed, about half were seen once. Sequenced material: peripheral blood or thyroid tissue (not recorded which). The receptors derive from an adult woman with Graves' disease, either hyperthyroidism or ophthalmopathy (not recorded which). The conserved cysteine and the conserved F or W are not part of the CDR3 here.

TRBV5-1 ASSSDINQPQH
TRBV19 AVSRQGGYEQY
TRBV11-2 ASSLITQTQY
TRBV6-5 ASKMGPRFSEETQY
TRBV20-1 SAGPFLAQETQY
TRBV11-2 ASSLVGRNSGANVLT
TRBV7-3 ASSRTGPTDTQY
TRBV15 ATSRRQLYGYT
TRBV19 ASRARGEKLF
TRBV2 ASSDPGGAKLF
TRBV7-3 ASSKLAGAYYEQY
TRBV29-1 SVEWQVGETQY
TRBV7-2 ASSSGLAGGGGTQY
TRBV25-1 ASNSGQGWNSPLH
TRBV5-1 ASSLDPPGQGREQY
TRBV11-2 ASSKGLPGTEAF
TRBV6-2/TRBV6-3 ASRTGTYGYT
TRBV10-3 AISESGQTYEH
TRBV29-1 SVEDETVYGYT
TRBV7-8 ASSQGKRGYT
TRBV10-3 AISEDEAF
TRBV10-3 AISRGQGYGYT
TRBV7-9 ASSLLTGQGYT
TRBV4-1 ASRRLAGETQY
TRBV2 ASRPDYEQY
TRBV6-5 ASSYSGQGYEKLF
TRBV5-1 ASSLFQGKAYEQY
TRBV5-1 ASSLVAGGHETQY
TRBV5-1 ASSGTGEAADTQY
TRBV10-3 AISEPPRDEQY
TRBV2 ASSPPGGAKGYT
TRBV6-1 ASSLGRDQPQY
TRBV20-1 SAWNGGPVQETQY
TRBV29-1 SVALALGEQY
TRBV20-1 SDSQGPTNSPLH
TRBV10-3 AISEEGGSPGANVLT
TRBV29-1 SVYGAGGSNEQF
TRBV9 ASSFGSPGEQY
TRBV7-2 ASSFFGGRVEAF
TRBV5-1 ASGSTFERAQY
TRBV16 ASSPTKSRWHGYT
TRBV29-1 SAGTGNPQETQY
TRBV11-2 ASSSLAGDTGELF
TRBV24-1 ATSDPRAGQGDEQY
TRBV20-1 SARGGGPEAF
TRBV28 ASSSTGGRETQY
TRBV9 ASSVVLAGRTGELF
TRBV7-8 ASSGFGTSFTDLF
TRBV7-8 ASSFGRAAVQY
TRBV10-3 AISGQDSLASIDGGQY
TRBV11-2 ASSFRSAGKTF
TRBV5-1 ASTPARRETQY
TRBV20-1 SAYPGREQY
TRBV10-3 AISESRRGGTEAF
TRBV29-1 SVCSGQGGTEAF
TRBV24-1 ATSDFTGETGETQY
TRBV18 ASSTTTGVAF
TRBV9 ASSPGAGEEQY
TRBV29-1 SAFPHATEAF
TRBV19 ASSTGATGTYVLT